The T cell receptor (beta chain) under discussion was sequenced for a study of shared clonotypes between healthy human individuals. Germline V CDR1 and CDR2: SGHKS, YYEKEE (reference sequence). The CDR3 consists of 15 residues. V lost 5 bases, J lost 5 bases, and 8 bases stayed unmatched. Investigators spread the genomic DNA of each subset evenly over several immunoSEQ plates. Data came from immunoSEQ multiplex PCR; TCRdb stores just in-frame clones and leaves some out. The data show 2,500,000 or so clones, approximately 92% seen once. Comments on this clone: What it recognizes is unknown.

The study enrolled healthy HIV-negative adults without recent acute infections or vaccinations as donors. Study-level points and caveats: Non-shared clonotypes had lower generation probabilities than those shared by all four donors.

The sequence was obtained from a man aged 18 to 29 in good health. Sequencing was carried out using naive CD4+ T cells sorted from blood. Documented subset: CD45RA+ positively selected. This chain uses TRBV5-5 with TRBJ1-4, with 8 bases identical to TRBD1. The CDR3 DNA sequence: TGTGCCAGCAGTTTTGCGGACAGGGCAAATGAAAAACTGTTTTTT. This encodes CASSFADRANEKLFF.